This TCR beta chain is from a study of control samples from healthy donors and cancer patients. Germline-derived CDR1 and CDR2 are MNHNS and SASEGT. The V end was cut by 1 base, the J end by 8 bases, with 14 bases between. The CDR3 sequence is 14 residues long. TCRdb's copy holds only in-frame clones and misses some; the assay was immunoSEQ multiplex PCR. The sample consists of 95,000 to 150,000 clones, about 89% of them appearing once. The chain uses TRBV6-1 and TRBJ1-2; D gene unclear. The TCR originated in a man between 50 and 59 years old in good health. Sequenced input: blood. Here the CDR3 reads CASSEEIGQFGYTF. The CDR3 bases are TGTGCCAGCAGTGAAGAAATAGGGCAGTTCGGCTACACCTTC.